What follows is one TCR beta chain and its context. This clonotype has at least ten counts. No cognate antigen has been identified for it. There are no base qualities to consult, and no much larger clone falls within one base. The data originate from a study of read filtering for tumor transcriptome and immune sequencing (dated by TCRdb to 2018 to 2021). For context, the study as a whole: The cohort was composed of approximately 17 male and more than twelve female patients, with a mean age of approximately 62 years and an age range of about 47 to 85. A main aim was a read-filtering strategy for immune repertoire data, specifically whether clonotypes supported by a single read should be removed. By revised international staging, about 8 patients were R-ISS I, 15 to 20 were R-ISS II and over 5 were R-ISS III. Using the same bone marrow samples, the study compared TCR repertoires obtained by targeted immune repertoire sequencing with those obtained by bulk whole-transcriptome sequencing. TCR-region mapped reads per sample ranged from about 4.05 to 10.27 million with IR-seq versus only 85 to 1273 with RNA-seq. Whole-transcriptome libraries were prepared with the TruSeq RNA Access Library Prep Kit after DNase treatment.

Every patient had bone marrow sampled at the time of active disease. Bone marrow mononuclear cells were isolated by Ficoll-Hypaque density gradient centrifugation. Myeloma plasma cells were removed and CD138-negative cells were obtained by negative selection following labeling with CD138 magnetic microbeads on a MACS separator. The purity of the isolated cells was checked by flow cytometry with CD138 antibodies on an Attune NxT. TRIzol reagent was used to extract total RNA, which was then quantified with a NanoDrop spectrophotometer. For each patient, paired RNA-seq and IR-seq were run on the CD138-negative bone marrow sample from that patient. TCR libraries were constructed from approximately 0.4 ug RNA using the Immunoverse kit, and molecular barcoded adaptors covering alpha/delta and beta/gamma chains were employed. TCR library preparation used the same RNA that went into transcriptome sequencing. Sequencing of TCR libraries was carried out on an Illumina HiSeq 4000 with 2 x 150 cycles. For the original study's pipeline: TCR reads were aligned to human V, D, J and C references and assembled into CDR3 clonotypes with MiXCR, including quality filtering and error correction. The tcR package in R was used to analyze clonotype counts and gene usage diversity. Raw mapping reads were checked after the RNA-seq reads had been mapped by STAR aligner version 2.5.3a onto the human GRCh37 genome. To test how sequencing depth affects detected clonotypes, IR-seq fastq files were randomly downsampled with Seqtk 1.3. In-frame beta chains were kept once TCRdb had trimmed the public reads at Q25 with fastp and called clones with MiXCR. Rows with one shared CDR3 protein collapse into an entry with the most common genes and DNA. Here the V and J calls rest on TCRdb's processing, not on the authors' analysis. The sample records tens of thousands of distinct CDR3 sequences, roughly 13% of which are singletons. In total, the top ten clones hold approximately 35% of the sample.

Between the V and J ends, shortened by 5 bases and 4 bases respectively, the junction contains 19 bases. CDR1 and CDR2, looked up from the germline V gene (reference sequence), are SEHNR and FQNEAQ. The cysteine opens and the phenylalanine closes a CDR3 of 16 amino acids. This entry keeps only the CDR3 DNA: 48 bases, framed from base 1. Points the paper makes about the study in general: The sorted CD138-negative fraction was not purified T cells but a mixed bone marrow immune population. Clonotypes were captured by IR-seq at much higher depth and more reliably than by RNA-seq, and smaller IR-seq throughput was sufficient for identification of most shared clonotypes. Removing single-read clonotypes increased the correlation between IR-seq and RNA-seq shared clonotype proportions. In IR-seq, single-read clonotypes were approximately 80% of clonotypes but 3.5% to 4% of total reads; in RNA-seq they were over 65% of clonotypes and less than 45% of reads.

The sample taken for sequencing was a population of CD138-negative cells sorted from bone marrow. What this sample's cell subset or site label stands for: bone marrow mononuclear cells depleted of CD138+ plasma/myeloma cells by negative magnetic selection. The chain couples TRBV7-9 to TRBJ2-3; tentative D gene TRBD2, with 6 bases matching. This sequence was found in a donor aged 40 or over with multiple myeloma. CDR3 sequence: CASSRPAAGSADTQYF. The nucleotides are TGTGCCAGCAGCCGGCCAGCGGCGGGATCAGCAGATACGCAGTATTTT. When the CDR3 is completed using the reference TRBV7-9 and TRBJ2-3 genes on either side, the full variable domain is DTGVSQNPRHKITKRGQNVTFRCDPISEHNRLYWYRQTLGQGPEFLTYFQNEAQLEKSRLLSDRFSAERPKGSFSTLEIQRTEQGDSAMYLCASSRPAAGSADTQYFGPGTRLTVL.